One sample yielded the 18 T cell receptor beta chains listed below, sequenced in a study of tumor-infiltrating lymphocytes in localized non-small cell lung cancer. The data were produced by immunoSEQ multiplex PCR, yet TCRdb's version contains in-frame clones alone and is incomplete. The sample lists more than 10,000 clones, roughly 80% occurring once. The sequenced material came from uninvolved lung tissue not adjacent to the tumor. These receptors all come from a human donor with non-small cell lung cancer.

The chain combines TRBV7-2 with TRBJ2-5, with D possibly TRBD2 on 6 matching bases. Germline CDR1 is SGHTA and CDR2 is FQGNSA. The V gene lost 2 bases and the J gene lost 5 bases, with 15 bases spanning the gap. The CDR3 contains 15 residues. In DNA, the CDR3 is TGTGCCAGCAGCTTACTCGGGACTCTTTACGAGACCCAGTACTTC. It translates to CASSLLGTLYETQYF.

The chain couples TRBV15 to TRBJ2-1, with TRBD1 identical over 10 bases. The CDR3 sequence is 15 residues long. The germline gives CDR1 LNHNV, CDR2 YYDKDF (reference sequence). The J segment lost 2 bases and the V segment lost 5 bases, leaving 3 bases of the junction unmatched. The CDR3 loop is CATSRGTGAYNEQFF. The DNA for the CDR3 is TGTGCCACCAGCCGAGGGACAGGGGCCTACAATGAGCAGTTCTTC.

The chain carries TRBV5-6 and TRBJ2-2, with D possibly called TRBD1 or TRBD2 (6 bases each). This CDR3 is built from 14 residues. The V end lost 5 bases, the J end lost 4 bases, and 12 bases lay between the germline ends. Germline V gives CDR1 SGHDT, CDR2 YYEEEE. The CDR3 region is CASRQGLITGELFF. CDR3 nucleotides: TGTGCCAGCAGACAGGGACTCATCACCGGGGAGCTGTTTTTT.

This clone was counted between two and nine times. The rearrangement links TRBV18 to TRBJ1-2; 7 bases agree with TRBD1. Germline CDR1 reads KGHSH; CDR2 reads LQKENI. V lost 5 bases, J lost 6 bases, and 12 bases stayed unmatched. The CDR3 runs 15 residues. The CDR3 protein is CASSETRQGGDGYTF. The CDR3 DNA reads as TGTGCCAGCTCAGAGACAAGACAGGGAGGTGATGGCTACACCTTC.

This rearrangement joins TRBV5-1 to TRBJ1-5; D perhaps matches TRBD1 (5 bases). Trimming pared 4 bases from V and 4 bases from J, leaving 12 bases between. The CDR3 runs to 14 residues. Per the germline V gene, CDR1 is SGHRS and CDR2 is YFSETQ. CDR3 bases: TGCGCCAGCAGCAACGGGGCCGCGAATCAGCCCCAGCATTTT. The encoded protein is CASSNGAANQPQHF.

DNA of the CDR3: TGTGCCAGCAGCCAAGAACTGATCCGACGAAGGGGCGACACTGAAGCTTTCTTT. Translated, it gives CASSQELIRRRGDTEAFF. This chain joins TRBV14 and TRBJ1-1; D is possibly TRBD1 (5 bases). Trimming removed 0 bases from V and 3 bases from J, with 20 bases in between. The CDR3 runs to 18 residues. Germline-derived CDR1 and CDR2 are SGHDN and FVKESK.

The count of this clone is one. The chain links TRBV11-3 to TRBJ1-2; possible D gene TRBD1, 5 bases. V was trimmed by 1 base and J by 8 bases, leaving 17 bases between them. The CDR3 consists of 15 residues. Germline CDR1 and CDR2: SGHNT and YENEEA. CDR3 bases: TGTGCCAGCAGCTTAGCGGGGCAGGGTCGAAACGGCTACACCTTC. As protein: CASSLAGQGRNGYTF.

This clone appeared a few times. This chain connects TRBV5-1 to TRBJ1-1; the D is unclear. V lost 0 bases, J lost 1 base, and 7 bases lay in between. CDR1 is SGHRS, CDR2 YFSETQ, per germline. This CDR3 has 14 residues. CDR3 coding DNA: TGCGCCAGCAGCTTGGCCGACAAGAACACTGAAGCTTTCTTT. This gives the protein CASSLADKNTEAFF. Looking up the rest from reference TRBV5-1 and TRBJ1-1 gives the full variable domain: KAGVTQTPRYLIKTRGQQVTLSCSPISGHRSVSWYQQTPGQGLQFLFEYFSETQRNKGNFPGRFSGRQFSNSRSEMNVSTLELGDSALYLCASSLADKNTEAFFGQGTRLTVV.

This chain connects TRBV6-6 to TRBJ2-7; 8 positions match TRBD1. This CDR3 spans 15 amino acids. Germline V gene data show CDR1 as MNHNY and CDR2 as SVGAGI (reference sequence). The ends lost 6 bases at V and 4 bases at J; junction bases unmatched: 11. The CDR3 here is CASRNGAGGQYEQYF. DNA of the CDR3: TGTGCCAGCAGGAATGGGGCAGGGGGCCAGTACGAGCAGTACTTC.

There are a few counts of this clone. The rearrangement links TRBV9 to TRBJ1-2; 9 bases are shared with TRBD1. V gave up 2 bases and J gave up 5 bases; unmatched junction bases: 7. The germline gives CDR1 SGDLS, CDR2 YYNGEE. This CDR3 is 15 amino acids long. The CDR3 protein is CASSVGDRVSYGYTF. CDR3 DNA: TGTGCCAGCAGCGTGGGGGACAGGGTTTCTTATGGCTACACCTTC.

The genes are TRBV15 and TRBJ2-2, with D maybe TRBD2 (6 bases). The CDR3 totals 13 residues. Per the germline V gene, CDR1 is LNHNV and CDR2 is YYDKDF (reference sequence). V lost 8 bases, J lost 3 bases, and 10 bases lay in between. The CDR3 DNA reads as TGTGCCACCGCGGGAACCGACACCGGGGAGCTGTTTTTT. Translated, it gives CATAGTDTGELFF.

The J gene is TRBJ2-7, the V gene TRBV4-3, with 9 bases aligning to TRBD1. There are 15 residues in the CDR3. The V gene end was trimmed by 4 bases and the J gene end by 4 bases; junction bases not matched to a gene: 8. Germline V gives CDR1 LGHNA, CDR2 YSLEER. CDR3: CASSPGQGSQYEQYF. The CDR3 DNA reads TGCGCCAGCAGCCCCGGACAGGGGTCTCAATACGAGCAGTACTTC.

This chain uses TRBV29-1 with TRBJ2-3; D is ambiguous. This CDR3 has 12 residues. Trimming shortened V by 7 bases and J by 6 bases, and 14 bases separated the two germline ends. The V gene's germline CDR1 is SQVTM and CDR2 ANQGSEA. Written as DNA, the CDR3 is TGCAGCGAAAGCTTAGTATACGATACGCAGTATTTT. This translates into CSESLVYDTQYF.

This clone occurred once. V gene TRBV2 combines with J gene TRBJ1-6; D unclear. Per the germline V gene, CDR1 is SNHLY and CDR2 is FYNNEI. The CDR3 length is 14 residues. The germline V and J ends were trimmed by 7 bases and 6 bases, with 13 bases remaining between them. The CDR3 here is CASIPDGTNSPLHF. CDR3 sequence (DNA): TGTGCCAGCATACCAGACGGAACTAATTCACCCCTCCACTTT.

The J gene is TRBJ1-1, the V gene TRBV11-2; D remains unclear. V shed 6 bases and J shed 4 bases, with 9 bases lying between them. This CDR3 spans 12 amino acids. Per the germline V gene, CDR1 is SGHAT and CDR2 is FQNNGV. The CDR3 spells CASSSTSTEAFF. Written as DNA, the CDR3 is TGTGCCAGCAGTTCCACCTCCACTGAAGCTTTCTTT. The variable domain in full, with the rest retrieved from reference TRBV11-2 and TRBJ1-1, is EAGVAQSPRYKIIEKRQSVAFWCNPISGHATLYWYQQILGQGPKLLIQFQNNGVVDDSQLPKDRFSAERLKGVDSTLKIQPAKLEDSAVYLCASSSTSTEAFFGQGTRLTVV.

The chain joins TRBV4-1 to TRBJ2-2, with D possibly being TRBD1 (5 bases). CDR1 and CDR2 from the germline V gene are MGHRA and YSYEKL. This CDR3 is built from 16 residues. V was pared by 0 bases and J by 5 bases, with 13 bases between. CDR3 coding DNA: TGCGCCAGCAGCCAAGATCAGGTGACAGTAACCGGGGAGCTGTTTTTT. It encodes CASSQDQVTVTGELFF.

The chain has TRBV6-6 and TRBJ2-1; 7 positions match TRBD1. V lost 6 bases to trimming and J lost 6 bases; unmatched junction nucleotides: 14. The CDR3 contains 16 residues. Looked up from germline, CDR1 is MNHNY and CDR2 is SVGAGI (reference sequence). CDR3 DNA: TGTGCCAGCAGACCACACGACAGGGTCCAGGGCAATGAGCAGTTCTTC. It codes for CASRPHDRVQGNEQFF.

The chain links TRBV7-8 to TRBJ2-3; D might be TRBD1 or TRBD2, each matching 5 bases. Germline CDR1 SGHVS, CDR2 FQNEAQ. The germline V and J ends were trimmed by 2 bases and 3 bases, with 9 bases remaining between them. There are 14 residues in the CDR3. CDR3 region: CASSLLGTTDTQYF. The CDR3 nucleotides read TGTGCCAGCAGCTTACTGGGGACGACAGATACGCAGTATTTT.